This T cell receptor beta chain was captured in a study of preoperative IRX-2 immunotherapy in early breast cancer. Regarding treatment: preoperative locoregional IRX-2 cytokine immunotherapy. Patients received preoperative, locoregional IRX-2 cytokine immunotherapy in a phase Ib study. Repertoires were generated with immunoSEQ multiplex PCR, while TCRdb's copy carries only in-frame clones and drops some. The data show some 19,000 clones, with around four fifths seen just once and roughly 1.2% held by the top ten. The receptor comes from a human donor with breast cancer. Sequenced here: lymph node tissue, sampled after IRX-2 immunotherapy.

CDR3 nucleotide sequence: TGTGCCTCAAGGGGGGTGGCAACTAATGAAAAACTGTTTTTT. Residues: CASRGVATNEKLFF. The chain links TRBV6-8 to TRBJ1-4, with a tentative D call TRBD1 (6 bases). From germline, CDR1 is MNHGY and CDR2 SAAAGT. The V end lost 11 bases, the J end lost 0 bases, and 13 bases lay between the germline ends. This CDR3 region has 14 residues.